A selection of T cell receptor beta chains follows, all from one sample in a study of T cells in Graves' hyperthyroidism and ophthalmopathy. TCRdb passed the multiplex PCR reads through MiXCR, listing each CDR3 protein once. The sample yields 800,000 or so distinct CDR3 sequences, roughly 37% seen once. Sequencing was performed on blood. The receptors stem from a man between 18 and 35 years old with Graves' hyperthyroidism. Both conserved end residues are part of each CDR3. D genes are given only for firm matches. Where a row states a size, it is once, few, many or the class of an expanded clone; other rows omit it.

14,few,NA,TRBV12-3/TRBV12-4,TRBJ2-7,CASGRGQLPYEQYF,TGTGCCAGCGGCCGAGGACAGTTGCCCTACGAGCAGTACTTC
14,NA,NA,TRBV12-3/TRBV12-4,TRBJ1-6,CASSLGGPGSPLHF,TGTGCCAGCAGTTTAGGGGGCCCAGGTTCACCCCTCCACTTT
14,NA,TRBD2,TRBV20-1,TRBJ2-7,CSARSGRAVYEQYF,TGCAGTGCTAGAAGTGGGAGGGCCGTTTACGAGCAGTACTTC
17,NA,NA,TRBV4-1,TRBJ1-6,CASSQAGPTGSNSPLHF,TGCGCCAGCAGCCAAGCGGGCCCGACAGGAAGTAATTCACCCCTCCACTTT
17,few,NA,TRBV2,TRBJ2-7,CASSPPLGGPGDYEQYF,TGTGCCAGCAGCCCGCCCCTCGGGGGTCCCGGGGATTACGAGCAGTACTTC
14,few,NA,TRBV6-6,TRBJ1-6,CASSSGQGESPLHF,TGTGCCAGCAGTTCGGGTCAGGGAGAATCACCCCTCCACTTT
15,few,NA,TRBV4-1,TRBJ2-7,CASSPLGVRLYEQYF,TGCGCCAGCAGCCCTCTTGGGGTCAGACTCTACGAGCAGTACTTC
15,NA,NA,TRBV5-6,TRBJ2-7,CASSSAGQVYDEQYF,TGTGCCAGCAGCTCAGCTGGTCAGGTGTATGACGAGCAGTACTTC
12,many,NA,TRBV20-1,TRBJ2-7,CSAEIQGYEQYF,TGCAGTGCTGAGATCCAGGGCTACGAGCAGTACTTC
13,many,NA,TRBV19,TRBJ1-2,CASRYREDYGYTF,TGTGCCAGTAGGTACAGGGAGGACTATGGCTACACCTTC
15,many,NA,TRBV2,TRBJ2-7,CASSEMAGWGYEQYF,TGTGCCAGCAGTGAGATGGCTGGGTGGGGCTACGAGCAGTACTTC
14,many,NA,TRBV9,TRBJ1-5,CASSRGANNQPQHF,TGTGCCAGCAGCCGGGGGGCGAATAATCAGCCCCAGCATTTT
15,NA,NA,TRBV5-1,TRBJ2-5,CASSASGPRQETQYF,TGCGCCAGCAGCGCGTCCGGGCCCCGGCAAGAGACCCAGTACTTC
16,many,NA,TRBV24-1,TRBJ2-2,CATSDSARANTGELFF,TGTGCCACCAGTGACAGCGCCCGAGCGAACACCGGGGAGCTGTTTTTT
14,few,NA,TRBV19,TRBJ2-5,CASSPGGTSETQYF,TGTGCCAGTAGTCCCGGAGGGACGTCAGAGACCCAGTACTTC
14,few,NA,TRBV4-2,TRBJ1-2,CASSQEKGGYGYTF,TGTGCCAGCAGCCAAGAGAAGGGAGGCTATGGCTACACCTTC
16,NA,NA,TRBV14,TRBJ2-5,CASSQEMWQSQETQYF,TGTGCCAGCAGCCAAGAAATGTGGCAGTCCCAAGAGACCCAGTACTTC
10,NA,NA,TRBV5-6,TRBJ2-5,CASSSDRSGF,TGTGCCAGCAGCTCGGACCGCTCCGGCTTC
15,many,NA,TRBV13,TRBJ1-5,CASSLGGVGGQPQHF,TGTGCCAGCAGCTTAGGAGGGGTTGGAGGTCAGCCCCAGCATTTT
15,NA,NA,TRBV4-3,TRBJ1-1,CASSQDTGGRTEAFF,TGCGCCAGCAGCCAAGACACCGGGGGGAGGACTGAAGCTTTCTTT
15,NA,NA,TRBV9,TRBJ2-7,CASSDWTRGTGEQYF,TGTGCCAGCAGCGACTGGACTAGGGGGACCGGGGAGCAGTACTTC
18,NA,TRBD1,TRBV11-1,TRBJ2-6,CASSLRQGPGTGANVLTF,TGTGCCAGCAGCCTCCGACAGGGGCCCGGAACTGGGGCCAACGTCCTGACTTTC
14,NA,TRBD2,TRBV20-1,TRBJ2-7,CSAAGLADFYEQYF,TGCAGTGCAGCTGGACTAGCGGATTTCTACGAGCAGTACTTC
13,many,NA,TRBV20-1,TRBJ1-2,CSASARLNYGYTF,TGCAGTGCTTCGGCCAGGCTCAACTATGGCTACACCTTC
12,once,NA,TRBV29-1,TRBJ1-1,CSVGPIDTEAFF,TGCAGCGTAGGGCCGATCGACACTGAAGCTTTCTTT
17,few,TRBD2,TRBV7-9,TRBJ2-5,CASSSPRSGRAQETQYF,TGTGCCAGCAGCTCCCCCCGAAGCGGGAGGGCCCAAGAGACCCAGTACTTC
12,NA,NA,TRBV12-3/TRBV12-4,TRBJ1-2,CASSDSFYGYTF,TGTGCCAGCTCCGACAGTTTCTATGGCTACACCTTC
14,NA,TRBD1,TRBV7-9,TRBJ1-5,CASGDWTGRQPQHF,TGTGCCAGCGGTGACTGGACAGGACGTCAGCCCCAGCATTTT
15,few,NA,TRBV2,TRBJ1-4,CASSRGGTGPGKLFF,TGTGCCAGCAGTAGAGGTGGGACCGGACCCGGAAAACTGTTTTTT
13,NA,NA,TRBV7-9,TRBJ2-7,CACGQEHGPEQYF,TGTGCCTGCGGCCAAGAGCATGGTCCCGAGCAGTACTTC
14,NA,TRBD2,TRBV7-2,TRBJ2-7,CASSPAGTPYEQYF,TGTGCCAGCAGCCCAGCGGGGACCCCCTACGAGCAGTACTTC
12,NA,NA,TRBV20-1,TRBJ1-3,CSAGSSGNTIYF,TGCAGTGCCGGAAGTTCTGGAAACACCATATATTTT
17,NA,TRBD2,TRBV5-1,TRBJ2-6,CASSLAGTISGANVLTF,TGCGCCAGCAGCTTAGCCGGGACTATATCTGGGGCCAACGTCCTGACTTTC
15,NA,NA,TRBV5-1,TRBJ2-5,CASSPNTVAQETQYF,TGCGCCAGCAGCCCCAACACGGTGGCCCAAGAGACCCAGTACTTC
15,many,TRBD1,TRBV25-1,TRBJ2-2,CASSATGVYGGELFF,TGTGCCAGCAGCGCAACAGGGGTCTATGGCGGGGAGCTGTTTTTT
15,NA,NA,TRBV5-1,TRBJ1-1,CASSFSGDSNTEAFF,TGCGCCAGCAGCTTTAGCGGAGACTCGAACACTGAAGCTTTCTTT
16,NA,NA,TRBV7-2,TRBJ2-7,CASSLGGPHMKGEQYF,TGTGCCAGCAGCTTAGGAGGGCCACATATGAAGGGCGAGCAGTACTTC
15,few,TRBD1,TRBV2,TRBJ1-4,CASTPWSRGVGKLFF,TGTGCCAGCACCCCCTGGAGCAGGGGGGTCGGAAAACTGTTTTTT
13,many,NA,TRBV15,TRBJ1-1,CATSSQGNTEAFF,TGTGCCACCAGCAGCCAGGGAAACACTGAAGCTTTCTTT
16,many,NA,TRBV2,TRBJ1-6,CASSGPGSSYNSPLHF,TGTGCCAGCAGTGGCCCAGGAAGCTCCTATAATTCACCCCTCCACTTT
12,few,NA,TRBV6-5,TRBJ2-7,CASRRRGSEQYF,TGTGCCAGCAGGAGACGGGGCTCCGAGCAGTACTTC
14,NA,TRBD1,TRBV10-3,TRBJ1-6,CAISETGGNSPLHF,TGTGCCATCAGTGAGACAGGGGGGAACTCACCCCTCCACTTT
13,many,TRBD1,TRBV19,TRBJ1-2,CASRDSGWLGYTF,TGTGCCAGTCGGGACAGTGGGTGGCTTGGCTACACCTTC
15,NA,TRBD1,TRBV27,TRBJ1-6,CASADRVAYNSPLHF,TGTGCCAGCGCCGACAGGGTGGCCTATAATTCACCCCTCCACTTT
13,NA,NA,TRBV7-2,TRBJ1-5,CASSPSPLQPQHF,TGTGCCAGCAGTCCCTCTCCCCTCCAGCCCCAGCATTTT
14,NA,NA,TRBV5-1,TRBJ2-5,CASSLEPAQETQYF,TGCGCCAGCAGCTTGGAGCCTGCCCAAGAGACCCAGTACTTC